This TCR beta chain was recovered during a study of cytomegalovirus exposure and HLA in healthy donors (dated by TCRdb to about 2017). About the study as a whole: An earlier analysis of approximately 640 of the donors reported approximately 270 Gb of sequence data and 117 million unique TCR beta sequences from some 180 million T cells. A later genetic analysis used genome-wide SNP genotypes for about 65% of the 666 donors, treating that subset as a discovery cohort. A later analysis re-examined previously published TCR beta repertoires from several hundred donors and added high-resolution HLA genotyping to investigate patterns of TCR occurrence. Roughly 300 gigabases of sequencing data and roughly 80 million unique TCR sequences made up an early release that covered several hundred HLA-typed donors. In an earlier analysis of 500 to 650 of the donors, high-throughput TCR beta sequencing was used to judge whether each TCR beta V gene segment behaved as functional or pseudogenic. Donor age, sex, ethnicity and CMV serostatus were collected together with the repertoire data. Across approximately 400 genotyped donors of the cohort, an average of roughly 250,000 unique TCR beta nucleotide sequences per donor were sequenced, and approximately 17% of those sequences were non-productive. The study aimed to test whether cataloging public T cell receptors could reveal signatures of past pathogen exposure. A separate validation cohort of approximately 130 different subjects was used in addition to the approximately 640-subject first cohort. The T cell repertoires of several hundred subjects were profiled by immunosequencing and related to cytomegalovirus serostatus. The number of donors typed differed by locus, with about 629-640 for A, B, C, DRB1 and DQB1, roughly 550 for DQA1, 600 to 610 for DPA1, and some 470 for DPB1. Because of strong linkage in the cohort, four to six DR-DQ haplotypes were treated as single units for association and clustering. Rather than drawing on any new phenotypic data, the later analysis identified candidate immune exposures from TCR beta sequences and the way those sequences occurred across donors. To predict cytomegalovirus infection status, the study brought together high-throughput TCR immunosequencing, statistical association of individual TCRs with disease status, and machine learning. Every repertoire in the discovery cohort had been generated on one and the same sequencing platform. Both class I and class II loci were covered by HLA typing, at four-digit resolution. Among the 398 genotyped donors, around 79% belonged to the genetic ancestry cluster associated with self-reported Caucasian donors. Overall results and qualifications from the work: A group of highly shared sequence variants was considered likely to be a technical artifact of the sequencing pipeline. A later analysis associated 15,000 to 20,000 TCR beta sequences with specific HLA alleles at a false discovery rate of 0.05. Linkage disequilibrium might explain the correlated functional status among segregating V segments, but an unknown experimental factor could not be excluded. For the cohort, immune exposure information was limited to CMV serostatus. V-gene and J-gene trimming of TCR beta chains was associated with a missense DCLRE1C variant in a later genetic analysis, and the association was replicated in an independent cohort. According to a later genetic analysis, donors in an Asian-associated ancestry cluster had fewer N-insertions in productive TCRs than the approximately 670-donor mean. A later analysis found that most CMV-associated TCR beta chains appeared HLA-restricted, with HLA associations seemingly driven largely by CMV exposure. It was suggested by the authors that the approach could potentially be generalized to other disease states and immunological phenotypes. This cohort had only TCR beta chains sequenced, and the lack of alpha or paired-chain data limited which features could be detected. A further reported finding was that TCR beta sequences accurately predicted the HLA-A and HLA-B alleles for most subjects in the first cohort. In both the original and validation cohorts, the classifier was reported to diagnose cytomegalovirus status with high specificity and sensitivity. A total of 150 or so TCR beta chains were listed by the study as associated with cytomegalovirus. Because counts were too low, about 15 rarely observed V segments, including chromosome 9 orphons, were left out of the earlier analysis of about 620 of the donors. Some IMGT-functional V segments, including TRBV6-2 and TRBV6-3, could not be distinguished by the 87-base-pair reads and were therefore excluded. When HLA alleles, especially DR and DQ, strongly co-occurred, attributing TCR associations to individual alleles was difficult. Compared with equally common non-associated chains, HLA-associated TCR beta chains in a later analysis were more clonally expanded and had lower generation probabilities. In vitro tests confirmed that a few of the cytomegalovirus-associated TCR beta chains recognize cytomegalovirus antigens. A later analysis reported that several top co-occurrence clusters appeared linked to parvovirus B19, influenza, CMV and Epstein-Barr virus. According to a later analysis, TCR association rates differed among HLA loci, with DRB1 alleles showing the most associated TCRs and HLA-C alleles showing the fewest. While some public TCRs were present in many individuals, most TCR sequences turned up only very rarely across donors. Because HLA typing was unavailable for some donors at each locus, only the typed subset was used in association tests. An earlier analysis of approximately 500 of the donors showed that most TCR beta V segments appeared in productive rearrangements either about 87% or about 30% of the time, which broadly matched IMGT annotations. Roughly uniform sequencing depth across donors was assumed in presence/absence analyses, although this assumption may not hold.

The cohort comprised some 700 healthy bone marrow donors. Cohort members were all nominally healthy when sampled, although unrecorded immune exposures were likely present. The donor tested CMV seronegative and was one of the 352 seronegative cohort members. A peripheral blood sample was provided by each donor, and peripheral blood mononuclear cells were used for TCR beta sequencing. Genomic DNA was extracted from the blood cell samples with the Qiagen DNeasy Blood Extraction Kit. A note on this clone: Which antigen it targets is not known. Per-base quality was not reported, and no clone a single base away is much larger than it.

The protocol used for the library was the immunoSEQ multiplex PCR assay. The multiplex PCR relied on a mix of 60 forward primers for TCR Vbeta segments and 13 reverse primers for TCR Jbeta segments. Amplification of the CDR3 region of rearranged TCR beta genes was performed with a multiplex PCR assay on genomic DNA. On the Illumina HiSeq System, the amplified TCR beta libraries were sequenced as 87-base-pair reads. For the original study's pipeline: In a later analysis, some 80 million unique TCR beta chains were counted across the roughly 610 repertoires, and roughly 9.9 million of these chains were shared by at least two donors. Raw reads were error-corrected and collapsed into unique sequences with a nearest-neighbor algorithm that merged closely related sequences to remove PCR and sequencing errors. Alignment of CDR3 sequences to IMGT reference sequences was used to assign V, D and J gene segments. Each retained sequence needed at least a six-nucleotide match to both a V gene segment and a J gene segment. Rearrangements were called productive when the CDR3 lacked stop codons and stayed in frame with V and J; all others were non-productive. Following IMGT convention, CDR3 was defined as the stretch from the second conserved V-encoded cysteine up to the conserved J-encoded phenylalanine. In an earlier analysis of 550 to 650 of the donors, sequences lacking an unambiguous match to a single V gene segment were excluded. In an earlier analysis of some 590 of the donors, a V segment was called functional when productive rearrangements were above 56.7%, and segregating when the standard deviation between donors exceeded 5%. A statistical classification framework was developed to diagnose cytomegalovirus status using the catalog of TCR beta chain sequences. In a later analysis, V and J genes were assigned by comparing TCR nucleotide sequences against IMGT/GENE-DB human TR gene sequences. Using the TCRdist pipeline, a later analysis assigned CDR3 sequences along with most-parsimonious VDJ recombination scenarios. A later analysis defined each TCR beta chain by its CDR3 amino acid sequence plus V-gene family, and excluded reads lacking a unique V-gene family. A later analysis removed nearly 600 highly shared, low-generation-probability nucleotide sequences to deal with suspected cross-contamination and a sequencing artifact. A later analysis calculated a clonal expansion index for each public chain from normalized within-repertoire ranks of inferred template counts. Generation probabilities in a later analysis came from a VDJ recombination model fitted to out-of-frame rearrangements, and those results were checked against IGoR. In a later analysis, TCR-TCR, TCR-HLA and TCR-CMV co-occurrence was scored with hypergeometric tests, and a repertoire-size bias correction was applied to TCR pairs. False discovery rates were estimated in a later analysis by permuting HLA or CMV assignments 20 times. In a later analysis, co-occurring TCRs were grouped with DBSCAN, and TCRdist sequence similarity was added when clustering was performed within HLA-allele-positive subsets. For co-occurrence clustering, repertoires with fewer than 30,000 or more than 120,000 public chains were excluded, along with five repertoires with anomalous nucleotide sharing. Held by TCRdb, this immuneACCESS table contains in-frame sequences only and omits some clones. Under half of the omission traces to an unresolved V gene where checked; the cause of the rest is unknown. V and J calls and clone size are as listed in that table; D and trimming were resolved from the DNA. The sample table shows 93,000 or so clones, and about 71% are seen once. Roughly 3.4% of the sample is taken by the ten largest.

Including the terminal cysteine and phenylalanine, the CDR3 comprises 14 residues. Only the CDR3 part of the read is kept: 42 bases, read in frame from the first base. As encoded in the germline V gene, CDR1 is SGHRS while CDR2 is YFSETQ. Between the V and J ends, shortened by 4 bases and 6 bases respectively, the junction contains 17 bases. The sequence was collected from a woman in her forties or fifties in good health and CMV-seronegative. Recombination linked TRBV5-1 to TRBJ2-7, with TRBD2 tentatively as D gene (5 bases match). The specimen sequenced was PBMCs. The CDR3 corresponds to CASSLSRAGGEQYF. The nucleotides are TGCGCCAGCAGCCTCAGTCGGGCGGGTGGCGAGCAGTACTTC.